These 11 T cell receptor beta chains came from one sample sequenced in a study of T-cell reconstitution after alpha-beta-depleted transplantation in children. Preparation of the TCRbeta library involved a method that used unique molecular identifiers. Each CDR3 protein is one row after TCRdb ran MiXCR on the PCR reads. The sample has about 110,000 distinct CDR3 sequences, around 10% seen once. The material was PBMCs, obtained before TCRalphabeta/CD19-depleted stem cell transplant. The receptors here all came from a boy younger than 10 with acute lymphoblastic leukemia, due to receive a stem cell transplant.

The sample holds a few counts of this clonotype. V usage is TRBV11-1 and J usage is TRBJ2-1; D is possibly TRBD2 (6 bases). Looked up from germline, CDR1 is SGHAT and CDR2 is FQDESV (reference sequence). Trimming took 0 bases from V and 0 from J, leaving 15 bases between them. CDR3 length: 18 residues. The CDR3 nucleotides read TGTGCCAGCAGCTTAGCTAGCGGCGAAAGAAGCTCCTACAATGAGCAGTTCTTC. Protein sequence: CASSLASGERSSYNEQFF.

Only a few counts were recorded for this clonotype. The CDR3 DNA sequence: TGTGCCAGCAGTTTAAGAAGCGGGAGAGAGACCCAGTACTTC. This encodes CASSLRSGRETQYF. The chain is built from TRBV12-3 or TRBV12-4 and TRBJ2-5, with 8 bases lining up with TRBD2. The ends lost 2 bases at V and 4 bases at J; junction bases unmatched: 3. CDR3 length: 14 amino acids.

This clonotype was detected ten times or more. The chain carries TRBV7-3 and TRBJ2-3, with D perhaps matching TRBD1 or TRBD2 (5 bases each). The CDR3 is made up of 15 amino acids. V lost 4 bases, J lost 2 bases, and 13 bases lay in between. Germline assignment: CDR1 SGHTA and CDR2 FQGTGA. CDR3 protein: CASSSEGPNTDTQYF. CDR3 sequence (DNA): TGTGCCAGCAGCTCCGAGGGACCGAACACAGATACGCAGTATTTT.

The chain recombines TRBV20-1 with TRBJ2-1; 9 nucleotides match TRBD2. This CDR3 spans 15 amino acids. Trimming removed 0 bases from V and 9 bases from J; junction bases left unmatched: 9. Germline values: CDR1 DFQATT, CDR2 SNEGSKA (reference sequence). The CDR3 DNA follows: TGCAGTGCTAGAGATGGGGCGGGAGGGCTTGGTGAGCAGTTCTTC. Translation gives CSARDGAGGLGEQFF.

The V gene is TRBV29-1, the J gene TRBJ1-4; tentative D call: TRBD1 (6 bases). V lost 7 bases, J lost 8 bases, and 11 bases lay in between. The CDR3 extends over 11 amino acids. Germline-derived CDR1 and CDR2 are SQVTM and ANQGSEA. CDR3: CSGGASEKLFF. The CDR3 bases are TGCAGCGGGGGGGCTTCCGAAAAACTGTTTTTT.

This chain uses TRBV18 with TRBJ2-3; D gene unclear. V was clipped by 4 bases and J by 2 bases, with 4 bases between them. The V gene's germline CDR1 is KGHSH and CDR2 LQKENI. This CDR3 is 12 amino acids long. The CDR3 is CASSRPTDTQYF. The DNA of the CDR3 is TGTGCCAGCTCACGGCCCACAGATACGCAGTATTTT.

This chain joins TRBV5-1 and TRBJ2-3; no definite D call. CDR3 length: 15 amino acids. Per the germline V gene, CDR1 is SGHRS and CDR2 is YFSETQ. The V gene lost 0 bases and the J gene lost 4 bases, with 12 bases spanning the gap. Written as DNA, the CDR3 is TGCGCCAGCAGCTTGGGGAGCCTCACCTCAGATACGCAGTATTTT. Translating gives CASSLGSLTSDTQYF.

As DNA, the CDR3 is TGTGCCAGCAGTGAAGAACTAGCGGGAGAAGATACGCAGTATTTT. Translation: CASSEELAGEDTQYF. The gene calls are TRBV25-1 and TRBJ2-3; 11 bases are a match to TRBD2. The CDR3 runs to 15 residues. The germline gives CDR1 MGHDK, CDR2 SYGVNS. With 2 bases clipped from V and 5 bases from J, the junction kept 3 bases outside the gene matches.

Many counts were recorded for this clonotype. The chain employs TRBV12-3 or TRBV12-4 and TRBJ1-5; D is unresolved. The CDR3 extends over 13 amino acids. V shed 6 bases and J shed 6 bases, with 12 bases lying between them. The CDR3 sequence: CASRVQVGQPQHF. CDR3 bases: TGTGCCAGCAGGGTCCAGGTCGGTCAGCCCCAGCATTTT.

This clonotype has a count of ten or more. The chain combines TRBV12-3 or TRBV12-4 with TRBJ1-5; D not certain. The CDR3 spans 13 residues. The V and J ends lost 5 bases and 4 bases respectively, with 9 bases between them. CDR3 DNA: TGTGCCAGCAGTGTAAGGTCAAATCAGCCCCAGCATTTT. Protein: CASSVRSNQPQHF.

This clonotype was seen a few times. The rearrangement joins TRBV11-2 to TRBJ2-2; 12 bases fit TRBD2. J was trimmed by 7 bases and V by 3 bases; bases with no gene match: 3. Germline CDR1 SGHAT, CDR2 FQNNGV. This CDR3 is 15 amino acids long. CDR3 protein: CASSFGLAGIGELFF. CDR3 bases: TGTGCCAGCAGCTTCGGACTAGCGGGAATCGGGGAGCTGTTTTTT.